Each of the 5 T cell receptor beta chains below was sequenced from the same sample in a study of naive and memory T cell subsets. Two oligonucleotides, mixed equimolar, formed the beta constant-region primer covering TRBC1 and TRBC2. Ligated cDNA was amplified by four rounds of PCR with nested alpha and beta constant-region primers and SP2. Using its own MiXCR run on the UMI-ligation and nested PCR reads, TCRdb lists one record per CDR3 protein. Of about 18,000 distinct CDR3 sequences listed, just over 8.5% are singletons. Sample: central memory CD8+ T cells from blood. These receptor sequences come from a human donor in good health.

The V gene is TRBV29-1, the J gene TRBJ1-3; the D is unclear. This CDR3 is 13 amino acids long. Germline loops: CDR1 SQVTM, CDR2 ANQGSEA. V was cut by 5 bases and J by 4 bases, with 12 bases left in between. CDR3 amino acids: CSVKGLPGNTIYF. The CDR3 bases are TGCAGCGTTAAGGGCCTACCAGGAAACACCATATATTTT.

This clonotype was detected a few times. The chain couples TRBV7-3 to TRBJ2-2; 9 nucleotides match TRBD1. Germline trimming cut 6 bases from V and 3 bases from J; bases unmatched to any gene: 8. Germline CDR1 reads SGHTA; CDR2 reads FQGTGA. The CDR3 contains 16 residues. The CDR3 DNA sequence: TGTGCCAGCAGTCAACCGGGACAGGGAGACACCGGGGAGCTGTTTTTT. This gives the protein CASSQPGQGDTGELFF.

This clonotype was observed a few times. The rearrangement links TRBV24-1 to TRBJ1-1; TRBD1 agrees at 7 bases. The germline V gene encodes CDR1 KGHDR and CDR2 SFDVKD. The CDR3 is 15 amino acids. The V segment lost 3 bases and the J segment 5 bases; nucleotides outside the gene matches: 8. In DNA, the CDR3 is TGTGCCACCAGTGATGGAACAGGGGTTGGGACTGAAGCTTTCTTT. As protein: CATSDGTGVGTEAFF.

This clonotype qualifies as medium-sized (0.01 to 0.1%). The gene calls are TRBV3-1 and TRBJ2-5; 8 positions match TRBD2. Trimming cost V 1 base and J 4 bases; bases outside gene matches: 8. The germline gives CDR1 LGHDT, CDR2 YNNKEL (reference sequence). The CDR3 has 16 residues. The CDR3 sequence: CASSQGRGSGAETQYF. CDR3 nucleotide sequence: TGTGCCAGCAGCCAAGGGAGAGGTAGCGGGGCAGAGACCCAGTACTTC.

This clonotype has just a few counts. The chain couples TRBV15 to TRBJ2-1; no firm D call. V gave up 0 bases and J gave up 6 bases, with 12 bases separating them. The CDR3 runs 15 residues. Germline V lookup: CDR1 LNHNV, CDR2 YYDKDF (reference sequence). CDR3 sequence: CATSRDQTPGNEQFF. Here the CDR3 DNA reads TGTGCCACCAGCAGAGATCAAACGCCGGGCAATGAGCAGTTCTTC. Together with reference TRBV15 and TRBJ2-1, the CDR3 gives the full variable domain: DAMVIQNPRYQVTQFGKPVTLSCSQTLNHNVMYWYQQKSSQAPKLLFHYYDKDFNNEADTPDNFQSRRPNTSFCFLDIRSPGLGDTAMYLCATSRDQTPGNEQFFGPGTRLTVL.